This record looks at one T cell receptor beta chain sequence and its context. The unsorted samples took tens of millions of PBMCs to get genomic DNA. The data belong to a study of shared clonotypes between healthy human individuals. Data came from immunoSEQ multiplex PCR; TCRdb stores just in-frame clones and leaves some out. The sample has about 490,000 clones, around three quarters seen once; the top ten hold less than 15%. The CDR3 is 19 residues long. Germline V gives CDR1 LGHNA, CDR2 YSLEER. V was cut by 0 bases and J by 0 bases, with 19 bases left in between. This clonotype originated in a woman in her thirties or forties in good health. Some clones in this sample may be carry-over from other donors' samples. V is TRBV4-3 and J is TRBJ2-3, with D possibly matching TRBD2 (5 bases). The specimen sequenced was PBMCs. The CDR3 sequence is CASSQDFWESEASTDTQYF. CDR3 coding DNA: TGCGCCAGCAGCCAAGATTTTTGGGAGAGCGAGGCGAGCACAGATACGCAGTATTTT.